This TCR beta chain was recovered during a study of cytomegalovirus exposure and HLA in healthy donors. Study conclusions and caveats: The classifier reportedly diagnosed cytomegalovirus status with high specificity and sensitivity.

A multiplex PCR was run with 60 Vbeta primers and 13 Jbeta primers. This table comes from immunoSEQ multiplex PCR, and its TCRdb copy is limited to in-frame clones, with some not included. The sample consists of over 75,000 clones, less than 85% of them appearing once. This clone was found once. Its specificity is not known. The CDR3 is made up of 13 amino acids. Germline-derived CDR1 and CDR2 are WSHSY and SAAADI. V was trimmed by 4 bases and J by 3 bases, leaving 7 bases between them. The sample consisted of PBMCs. This sequence was found in a woman between 45 and 60 years old in good health and CMV-seronegative. The chain joins TRBV10-2 to TRBJ1-5, with unresolved D. CDR3: CASSGSINQPQHF. The CDR3 DNA follows: TGCGCCAGCAGTGGTTCCATCAATCAGCCCCAGCATTTT.